This passage covers 14 T cell receptor beta chains from one sample sequenced in a study of PD-1 blockade in classical Hodgkin lymphoma. The data were produced by immunoSEQ multiplex PCR, yet TCRdb's version contains in-frame clones alone and is incomplete. The sample lists some 60,000 clones, around 91% occurring once. Each of the patients experienced relapse following autologous stem cell transplantation, and their brentuximab vedotin exposure differed. The specimen comprised peripheral blood mononuclear cells (PBMCs), sampled at baseline. The receptors derive from a human donor with classical Hodgkin lymphoma.

This clone appeared a single time. The chain combines TRBV25-1 with TRBJ1-1; D call uncertain. Looked up from germline, CDR1 is MGHDK and CDR2 is SYGVNS. The V and J ends lost 1 base and 7 bases respectively, with 10 bases between them. The CDR3 loop spans 13 amino acids. The CDR3 DNA reads as TGTGCCAGCAGTGAATTAGTGGCGGATGAAGCTTTCTTT. This gives the protein CASSELVADEAFF. The whole variable domain, remainder taken from reference TRBV25-1 and TRBJ1-1, is EADIYQTPRYLVIGTGKKITLECSQTMGHDKMYWYQQDPGMELHLIHYSYGVNSTEKGDLSSESTVSRIRTEHFPLTLESARPSHTSQYLCASSELVADEAFFGQGTRLTVV.

The gene calls are TRBV4-1 and TRBJ2-5; TRBD1 is a possible D gene (7 bases). The CDR3 is made up of 16 amino acids. V lost 0 bases and J lost 5, with 16 bases in between. Germline CDR1 and CDR2: MGHRA and YSYEKL. The CDR3 spells CASSQDQGRGRETQYF. CDR3 nucleotides: TGCGCCAGCAGCCAAGATCAAGGCAGGGGGAGGGAGACCCAGTACTTC.

The chain has TRBV15 and TRBJ2-1; possibly TRBD1 for D (7 bases). Trimming shortened V by 4 bases and J by 6 bases, and 16 bases separated the two germline ends. From germline, CDR1 is LNHNV and CDR2 YYDKDF (reference sequence). This CDR3 contains 15 residues. The CDR3 loop reads CATSNWGRGVNEQFF. The CDR3 coding sequence is TGTGCCACCAGCAACTGGGGCAGGGGGGTCAATGAGCAGTTCTTC.

The chain joins TRBV11-2 to TRBJ1-4; perhaps TRBD1 as D (5 bases). Germline-derived CDR1 and CDR2 are SGHAT and FQNNGV. V was cut by 5 bases and J by 8 bases, with 21 bases left in between. This CDR3 is built from 16 residues. Here the CDR3 reads CASSPRFGGVREKLFF. The CDR3, as DNA: TGTGCCAGCAGCCCTAGATTCGGAGGGGTGAGGGAAAAACTGTTTTTT.

This clone was picked up one time. The V and J genes are TRBV2 and TRBJ2-1, with 13 bases identical to TRBD2. Unmatched junction bases numbered 6, after V lost 6 bases and J lost 7 bases. The CDR3 is made up of 15 amino acids. CDR1 and CDR2 from the germline V gene are SNHLY and FYNNEI. The CDR3 DNA reads TGTGCCAGCAGCGCTGGGACTAGCGGGGTTAATGAGCAGTTCTTC. It specifies CASSAGTSGVNEQFF.

The chain links TRBV7-9 to TRBJ1-5; D unclear. This CDR3 is built from 14 residues. Germline CDR1 is SEHNR and CDR2 is FQNEAQ (reference sequence). Trimming removed 0 bases at V and 6 bases at J, with 9 bases between. Here the CDR3 reads CASSLAGFRQPQHF. The CDR3 DNA reads TGTGCCAGCAGCTTAGCGGGATTTCGTCAGCCCCAGCATTTT.

The chain has TRBV6-5 and TRBJ1-1; D might be TRBD1 (5 bases). Trimming shortened V by 4 bases and J by 5 bases, and 20 bases separated the two germline ends. Germline values: CDR1 MNHEY, CDR2 SVGAGI. This CDR3 spans 16 amino acids. The CDR3 nucleotides are TGTGCCAGCAGTTCCATCCCAGGTCGGGGCGGGACTGAAGCTTTCTTT. It yields the protein CASSSIPGRGGTEAFF.

The J gene is TRBJ2-7, the V gene TRBV7-3; 7 bases are a match to TRBD2. V was pared by 5 bases and J by 4 bases, with 5 bases of the junction left unmatched. This CDR3 has 13 amino acids. Germline assignment: CDR1 SGHTA and CDR2 FQGTGA. CDR3 sequence: CASSPPGGYEQYF. DNA of the CDR3: TGTGCCAGCAGCCCCCCGGGGGGTTACGAGCAGTACTTC.

The V call is TRBV29-1, the J call TRBJ2-1, with D tentatively TRBD1 (5 bases). The germline gives CDR1 SQVTM, CDR2 ANQGSEA. The CDR3 contains 14 residues. V dropped 3 bases and J dropped 4 bases, with 13 bases sitting between them. CDR3 sequence: CSVDSGKGYNEQFF. CDR3 DNA: TGCAGCGTTGACTCAGGGAAGGGATACAATGAGCAGTTCTTC.

The chain combines TRBV5-4 with TRBJ2-1; D remains unclear. The germline V gene has CDR1 SGHNT and CDR2 YYREEE (reference sequence). The V and J ends lost 1 base and 11 bases respectively, with 13 bases between them. The CDR3 runs to 13 residues. The CDR3 spells CASSLPSGFQQFF. For the CDR3, the DNA is TGTGCCAGCAGCTTGCCCTCCGGTTTTCAGCAGTTCTTC.

The chain couples TRBV15 to TRBJ1-2, with TRBD1 matching over 7 bases. This CDR3 contains 12 residues. V trimming: 8 bases; J trimming: 4 bases; junction bases outside the gene matches: 4. Germline V lookup: CDR1 LNHNV, CDR2 YYDKDF (reference sequence). The chain's CDR3 is CATEGTAYGYTF. The CDR3 DNA sequence: TGTGCCACCGAAGGGACAGCCTATGGCTACACCTTC.

This chain uses TRBV5-6 with TRBJ1-4, with TRBD1 matching 7 bases. The CDR3 spans 16 residues. The V and J ends lost 4 bases and 8 bases, in that order; junction bases with no gene match: 14. CDR1 is SGHDT, CDR2 YYEEEE, per germline. The CDR3 coding sequence is TGTGCCAGCAGCCAAGAAACAGGGGAAGTGAAGGAAAAACTGTTTTTT. This codes for CASSQETGEVKEKLFF. Based on the CDR3 plus reference TRBV5-6 and TRBJ1-4, the full variable domain is DAGVTQSPTHLIKTRGQQVTLRCSPKSGHDTVSWYQQALGQGPQFIFQYYEEEERQRGNFPDRFSGHQFPNYSSELNVNALLLGDSALYLCASSQETGEVKEKLFFGSGTQLSVL.

This clone was detected once. The CDR3: CASGRTGGTGELFF. Here the CDR3 DNA reads TGTGCCAGCGGACGGACAGGGGGGACCGGGGAGCTGTTTTTT. The chain combines TRBV27 with TRBJ2-2; 10 bases are shared with TRBD1. The CDR3 runs to 14 residues. Germline lookup yields CDR1 MNHEY and CDR2 SMNVEV (reference sequence). V shed 8 bases, J shed 5 bases, and the junction held 5 bases outside the gene matches.

This chain links TRBV5-6 with TRBJ1-6, with a tentative D call TRBD1 (5 bases). Germline V CDR1 and CDR2: SGHDT, YYEEEE. V was clipped by 6 bases and J by 2 bases, with 21 bases between them. The CDR3 consists of 18 residues. In nucleotides, the CDR3 is TGTGCCAGCAACCTAGGAGGGACCCCGGGGGCCTATAATTCACCCCTCCACTTT. Its protein is CASNLGGTPGAYNSPLHF.